The 29 T cell receptor beta chains below were found in one sample sequenced in a study of T cells after yellow fever vaccination. TCRdb ran MiXCR on the 5' RACE reads and lists one entry per CDR3 protein. The sample shows about 320,000 distinct CDR3 sequences, roughly a tenth of them seen only once. The sequenced sample was CD4+ T cells sorted from PBMCs, obtained 45 days after the yellow fever booster vaccination. Every receptor here comes from a man between 18 and 35 years old who received the YFV17D yellow fever vaccine.

The V call is TRBV5-4, the J call TRBJ2-6; D perhaps matches TRBD1 (6 bases). Trimming took off 4 bases at V and 0 bases at J, with 17 bases between the two ends. The germline V gene has CDR1 SGHNT and CDR2 YYREEE (reference sequence). This CDR3 region has 18 residues. DNA for the CDR3: TGTGCCAGCAGCCGCGCGGAACAGGGTTCCTCTGGGGCCAACGTCCTGACTTTC. Amino acids: CASSRAEQGSSGANVLTF. The whole variable domain, filled in from reference TRBV5-4 and TRBJ2-6, reads ETGVTQSPTHLIKTRGQQVTLRCSSQSGHNTVSWYQQALGQGPQFIFQYYREEENGRGNFPPRFSGLQFPNYSSELNVNALELDDSALYLCASSRAEQGSSGANVLTFGAGSRLTVL.

This chain links TRBV7-9 with TRBJ2-7, with 10 bases matching TRBD2. The germline V gene encodes CDR1 SEHNR and CDR2 FQNEAQ (reference sequence). This CDR3 has 16 residues. After removal of 5 bases from V and 4 bases from J, the junction contained 11 bases not matched to a gene. CDR3 loop: CASSPWRASGGYEQYF. The CDR3 nucleotides read TGTGCCAGCAGCCCTTGGCGAGCTAGCGGGGGTTACGAGCAGTACTTC.

The rearrangement links TRBV20-1 to TRBJ2-3, with D perhaps TRBD2 (7 bases). The CDR3 spans 16 residues. V was pared by 0 bases and J by 6 bases, with 19 bases between. CDR1 and CDR2 from the germline V gene are DFQATT and SNEGSKA (reference sequence). This chain's CDR3 is CSARDPIGGVRDTQYF. The CDR3 region has the DNA TGCAGTGCTAGAGATCCAATAGGGGGGGTGAGGGATACGCAGTATTTT.

This sequence joins TRBV14 and TRBJ2-5; D not certain. The V and J ends lost 2 bases and 4 bases respectively, with 14 bases between them. Germline assignment: CDR1 SGHDN and CDR2 FVKESK. The CDR3 extends over 15 amino acids. The CDR3 is CASSQILGKRETQYF. For the CDR3, the DNA is TGTGCCAGCAGCCAAATCCTGGGGAAGAGAGAGACCCAGTACTTC.

The chain combines TRBV20-1 with TRBJ2-5, with TRBD2 matching 7 bases. CDR1 DFQATT and CDR2 SNEGSKA come from the germline V gene (reference sequence). This CDR3 region has 14 residues. V shed 6 bases, J shed 5 bases, and the junction held 12 bases outside the gene matches. The CDR3 DNA reads as TGCAGTGCAGTTAAGCGGGGAATAGGGGAGACCCAGTACTTC. Its protein is CSAVKRGIGETQYF.

This clonotype was seen a handful of times. This rearrangement joins TRBV4-2 to TRBJ1-5, with D tentatively TRBD1 (6 bases). This CDR3 has 14 residues. V lost 4 bases and J 5 bases, leaving 12 bases between the germline ends. CDR1 and CDR2 (germline): LGHNA, YNFKEQ. The CDR3 sequence: CASSLGQPDQPQHF. The CDR3 DNA is TGTGCCAGCAGCCTAGGACAGCCGGATCAGCCCCAGCATTTT.

The genes are TRBV10-3 and TRBJ2-7; possibly TRBD2 for D (5 bases). V was cut by 11 bases and J by 0 bases, with 17 bases left in between. The CDR3 consists of 14 residues. Germline V gives CDR1 ENHRY, CDR2 SYGVKD. The CDR3 is CALKEARTSYEQYF. Here the CDR3 DNA reads TGTGCCCTTAAGGAGGCTAGGACCTCCTACGAGCAGTACTTC.

This clonotype has more than one count but fewer than ten. V and J are TRBV3-1 and TRBJ2-1, with TRBD1 as a possible D gene (5 bases). The V gene's germline CDR1 is LGHDT and CDR2 YNNKEL (reference sequence). The ends were cut back, 2 bases at V and 6 bases at J, with 14 bases in the middle. The CDR3 runs to 15 residues. The DNA of the CDR3 is TGTGCCAGCAGCCAATTTTACTACAGGTCCAATGAGCAGTTCTTC. It translates to CASSQFYYRSNEQFF.

J is TRBJ2-7 and V is TRBV5-1; no reliable D call. V was trimmed by 0 bases and J by 2 bases, leaving 18 bases between them. CDR3 length: 17 residues. The germline V gene encodes CDR1 SGHRS and CDR2 YFSETQ. The CDR3: CASSLGFPLDAPYEQYV. The CDR3 region has the DNA TGCGCCAGCAGCTTGGGATTCCCGCTAGACGCCCCCTACGAGCAGTACGTC.

This clonotype was picked up a small number of times. The V call is TRBV9, the J call TRBJ2-5; D ambiguous. Trimming removed 0 bases from V and 1 base from J, with 13 bases in between. The CDR3 runs 16 residues. Germline CDR1 SGDLS, CDR2 YYNGEE. CDR3 DNA sequence: TGTGCCAGCAGCGTAGCTAACCGGGCCCCCCAAGAGACCCAGTACTTC. Protein sequence: CASSVANRAPQETQYF.

This sequence joins TRBV6-6 and TRBJ2-5; 8 bases match TRBD2. In germline, CDR1 is MNHNY, CDR2 SVGAGI (reference sequence). Trimming cost V 0 bases and J 5 bases; bases outside gene matches: 8. There are 16 residues in the CDR3. In DNA, the CDR3 is TGTGCCAGCAGTTACTCGATTAGCGGGGCGTGGGAGACCCAGTACTTC. Translation: CASSYSISGAWETQYF.

This clonotype was observed a few times. The chain carries TRBV6-2 or TRBV6-3 and TRBJ2-1; weak D call: TRBD2 (6 bases). Germline V gene sequence: CDR1 MNHEY, CDR2 SVGEGT. This CDR3 comprises 13 residues. V was cut by 4 bases and J by 14 bases, with 18 bases left in between. This chain's CDR3 is CASSLTSLLGEFF. The CDR3, as DNA: TGTGCCAGCAGTTTAACTAGCCTCCTGGGGGAGTTCTTC.

This chain connects TRBV20-1 to TRBJ1-1; D possibly corresponds to TRBD1 (6 bases). Trimming removed 4 bases from V and 3 bases from J, with 12 bases in between. The CDR3 has 13 residues. Germline CDR1 and CDR2: DFQATT and SNEGSKA (reference sequence). CDR3 nucleotides: TGCAGTGCTACGGGGGGCAGGGACACTGAAGCTTTCTTT. Translation gives CSATGGRDTEAFF.

This clonotype was found many times. The V gene is TRBV10-3, the J gene TRBJ2-6; D is unresolved. CDR1 is ENHRY and CDR2 is SYGVKD in the germline V gene. CDR3 size: 12 residues. V was trimmed by 7 bases and J by 2 bases, leaving 3 bases between them. The CDR3 region is CAINPGANVLTF. The CDR3 region has the DNA TGTGCCATCAACCCTGGGGCCAACGTCCTGACTTTC.

This sequence joins TRBV7-2 and TRBJ2-2; 8 bases align to TRBD1. The germline gives CDR1 SGHTA, CDR2 FQGNSA. This CDR3 region has 17 residues. V gave up 5 bases and J gave up 4 bases; unmatched junction bases: 12. The CDR3 loop is CASSPAVGQGGTGELFF. DNA for the CDR3: TGTGCCAGCAGCCCCGCCGTTGGACAGGGTGGCACCGGGGAGCTGTTTTTT.

The CDR3 DNA reads TGCAGTGCTCGACAGGGCAGAGAGACCCAGTACTTC. Protein: CSARQGRETQYF. V usage is TRBV20-1 and J usage is TRBJ2-5, with 7 bases identical to TRBD1. V was clipped by 5 bases and J by 4 bases; unmatched bases: 4. The germline CDR1 and CDR2 sequences are DFQATT and SNEGSKA (reference sequence). The CDR3 extends over 12 amino acids.

This clonotype came up a few times. Here the CDR3 DNA reads TGTGCCAGCAAGGGTTCCTACAATGAGCAGTTCTTC. As protein: CASKGSYNEQFF. The V and J genes are TRBV28 and TRBJ2-1, with D unclear. Trimming left V 7 bases short and J 1 base short, with 5 bases between. The CDR3 loop spans 12 amino acids. The V gene's germline CDR1 is MDHEN and CDR2 SYDVKM.

In its sample, this clonotype was seen many times. The chain couples TRBV7-2 to TRBJ1-2; D is possibly TRBD1 (6 bases). Trimming removed 5 bases from V and 2 bases from J, with 9 bases in between. Germline CDR1 is SGHTA and CDR2 is FQGNSA. This CDR3 contains 13 residues. The CDR3 DNA sequence: TGTGCCAGCAGCGCGGACAGAAACTATGGCTACACCTTC. Translating it yields CASSADRNYGYTF. The variable domain in full, with the rest retrieved from reference TRBV7-2 and TRBJ1-2, is GAGVSQSPSNKVTEKGKDVELRCDPISGHTALYWYRQSLGQGLEFLIYFQGNSAPDKSGLPSDRFSAERTGGSVSTLTIQRTQQEDSAVYLCASSADRNYGYTFGSGTRLTVV.

The CDR3 spells CASSPTSGASDTQYF. The CDR3 nucleotides read TGTGCCAGCTCTCCGACTAGCGGGGCTTCAGATACGCAGTATTTT. The chain is built from TRBV18 and TRBJ2-3; TRBD2 matches 11 bases. CDR3 length: 15 residues. V gave up 6 bases and J gave up 4 bases; unmatched junction bases: 6. The V gene's germline CDR1 is KGHSH and CDR2 LQKENI.

The chain combines TRBV20-1 with TRBJ1-2, with a weak D call TRBD1 (6 bases). The V gene lost 2 bases and the J gene lost 3 bases, with 7 bases spanning the gap. CDR1 DFQATT and CDR2 SNEGSKA come from the germline V gene (reference sequence). This CDR3 is built from 12 residues. CDR3 residues: CSARSGDYGYTF. The CDR3 DNA is TGCAGTGCTAGATCAGGGGACTATGGCTACACCTTC.

This clonotype was observed many times. The V gene is TRBV6-6, the J gene TRBJ2-5; D may be TRBD1 (6 bases). This CDR3 comprises 16 residues. CDR1 is MNHNY and CDR2 is SVGAGI in the germline V gene (reference sequence). V shed 6 bases and J shed 4 bases, with 21 bases lying between them. CDR3 coding DNA: TGTGCCAGCAGCATGTCGGGACAACTATACGGAGAGACCCAGTACTTC. Amino acids: CASSMSGQLYGETQYF.

This clonotype was picked up a small number of times. The V gene is TRBV2, the J gene TRBJ2-3; 7 bases are a match to TRBD1. In germline, CDR1 is SNHLY, CDR2 FYNNEI. The CDR3 loop spans 13 amino acids. V shed 2 bases, J shed 8 bases, and the junction held 4 bases outside the gene matches. The CDR3 DNA follows: TGTGCCAGCAGTGAAAGGGGGCCCGCTACGCAGTATTTT. Amino acid sequence: CASSERGPATQYF.

This clonotype was counted only a few times. The J gene is TRBJ1-6, the V gene TRBV6-5, with 7 bases identical to TRBD1. The CDR3 consists of 15 residues. The ends lost 5 bases at V and 9 bases at J; junction bases unmatched: 10. Germline V lookup: CDR1 MNHEY, CDR2 SVGAGI. CDR3 DNA sequence: TGTGCCAGCAGTCTAAGGGGAGGACAGGTTTCACCCCTCCACTTT. It translates to CASSLRGGQVSPLHF.

This clonotype was found many times. The J gene is TRBJ2-7, the V gene TRBV6-6; 9 nucleotides line up with TRBD1. Germline loops: CDR1 MNHNY, CDR2 SVGAGI (reference sequence). The V gene end was trimmed by 9 bases and the J gene end by 7 bases; junction bases not matched to a gene: 10. The CDR3 is 13 residues long. The CDR3 DNA follows: TGTGCCAGTTCTGGACAGGGGTTTAGGGAGCAGTACGTC. Protein sequence: CASSGQGFREQYV.

The chain couples TRBV4-3 to TRBJ1-5; TRBD1 is a possible D gene (5 bases). Trimming took off 1 base at V and 4 bases at J, with 17 bases between the two ends. The CDR3 runs 17 residues. CDR1 and CDR2 (germline): LGHNA, YSLEER. The CDR3 DNA is TGCGCCAGCAGCCAAGGATTTGTGACAGCCACTAATCAGCCCCAGCATTTT. Its protein is CASSQGFVTATNQPQHF.

V usage is TRBV6-2 or TRBV6-3 and J usage is TRBJ2-1; TRBD1 aligns across 9 bases. This CDR3 has 14 amino acids. Germline values: CDR1 MNHEY, CDR2 SVGEGT. V gave up 6 bases and J gave up 6 bases; unmatched junction bases: 6. CDR3 residues: CASRFRDRVNEQFF. Here the CDR3 DNA reads TGTGCCAGCAGGTTCCGGGACAGGGTCAATGAGCAGTTCTTC.

This clonotype was seen only a few times. This sequence joins TRBV11-2 and TRBJ1-1; D call uncertain. Trimming removed 2 bases at V and 0 bases at J, with 10 bases between. Germline loops: CDR1 SGHAT, CDR2 FQNNGV. The CDR3 is 15 amino acids. The CDR3 region is CASSLFHRLNTEAFF. CDR3 DNA: TGTGCCAGCAGCTTATTCCACAGATTGAACACTGAAGCTTTCTTT.

This clonotype turned up a few times. The chain is built from TRBV6-1 and TRBJ2-5, with 10 bases matching TRBD1. There are 16 residues in the CDR3. Per germline, CDR1 MNHNS and CDR2 SASEGT. With 4 bases clipped from V and 4 bases from J, the junction kept 9 bases outside the gene matches. In DNA form, the CDR3 reads TGTGCCAGCAGTGCATCCCCGGGACAGGGGACAGAGACCCAGTACTTC. The encoded protein is CASSASPGQGTETQYF.

This clonotype was seen many times. J is TRBJ2-5 and V is TRBV7-9; D tentatively reads TRBD1 or TRBD2 (5 bases each). Germline lookup yields CDR1 SEHNR and CDR2 FQNEAQ (reference sequence). The length of the CDR3 is 14 residues. V was pared by 5 bases and J by 0 bases, with 10 bases between. CDR3 sequence reads: CASSVGTHQETQYF. The CDR3, as DNA: TGTGCCAGCAGCGTTGGGACCCACCAAGAGACCCAGTACTTC.